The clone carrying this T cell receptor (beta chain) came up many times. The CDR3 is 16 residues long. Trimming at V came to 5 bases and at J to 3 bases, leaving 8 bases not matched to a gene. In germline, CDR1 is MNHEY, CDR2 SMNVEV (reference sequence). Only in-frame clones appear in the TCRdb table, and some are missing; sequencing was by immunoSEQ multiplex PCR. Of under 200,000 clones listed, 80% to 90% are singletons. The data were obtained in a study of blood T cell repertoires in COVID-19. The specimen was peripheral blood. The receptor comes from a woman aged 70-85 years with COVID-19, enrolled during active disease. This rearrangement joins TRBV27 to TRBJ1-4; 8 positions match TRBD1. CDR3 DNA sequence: TGTGCCAGCAGTCTCACAGGGGGTTGGCCTAATGAAAAACTGTTTTTT. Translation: CASSLTGGWPNEKLFF.